These 3 T cell receptor beta chains came from one sample sequenced in a study of post-analysis software for immune sequencing data. Study-level results: In patients, TRBV5-6, TRBV5-1 and TRBV20-1 belonged to five TRBV segments found more frequently than in controls.

Carried by the TCR beta cDNA libraries were unique molecular identifiers. One entry per CDR3 protein results from TCRdb running MiXCR on the PCR reads. This table has more than 450,000 distinct CDR3 sequences, roughly two fifths appearing once. These TCRs are of unknown antigen specificity. The source material was blood. These TCRs come from a girl aged 5-17 years with multiple sclerosis.

This sequence joins TRBV7-8 and TRBJ2-3; 9 bases align to TRBD2. Germline V gives CDR1 SGHVS, CDR2 FQNEAQ. The trim removed 5 bases at V and 4 bases at J, leaving 10 bases unmatched. The CDR3 covers 16 residues. The DNA of the CDR3 is TGTGCCAGCAGCCAAAGGGCGGGAGGGCCTTCAGATACGCAGTATTTT. The encoded protein is CASSQRAGGPSDTQYF.

The J gene is TRBJ1-1, the V gene TRBV5-1; tentatively, D is TRBD1 (5 bases). Germline CDR1 reads SGHRS; CDR2 reads YFSETQ. With 5 bases removed from V and 3 bases from J, the gap between germline ends came to 14 bases. The CDR3 runs 14 residues. The CDR3 nucleotides are TGCGCCAGCAGACCAGGGAGGGGCTACACTGAAGCTTTCTTT. Amino acid sequence: CASRPGRGYTEAFF.

The chain couples TRBV12-3 or TRBV12-4 to TRBJ2-5, with D perhaps TRBD2 (6 bases). The CDR3 loop spans 15 amino acids. V gave up 5 bases and J gave up 5 bases, with 18 bases separating them. DNA for the CDR3: TGTGCCAGCAGTCCCATCGGGAGAGGTTGGGAGACCCAGTACTTC. Its protein is CASSPIGRGWETQYF.